Presented here are 30 T cell receptor beta chains from one specimen sequenced in a study of Ad26.COV2.S vaccination and SARS-CoV-2 variants. This sample's treatment: roughly 19 received Ad26.COV2.S at low or high dose, single or two shots; 5 received placebo; per-sample allocation not given. The samples date from day 63 after the first vaccine or placebo injection. Profiled with immunoSEQ multiplex PCR; TCRdb holds only in-frame clones, not every one. The top ten clones hold 3% to 4% of a sample with hundreds of thousands of clones, roughly 84% of them seen once. The sample here was peripheral blood, taken in a trial of Ad26.COV2.S vaccine versus placebo. These receptors were obtained from a person between 18 and 65 years old who received the Ad26.COV2.S COVID-19 vaccine or a placebo.

V is TRBV2 and J is TRBJ1-1; the D is unclear. Trimming shortened V by 5 bases and J by 1 base, and 14 bases separated the two germline ends. The CDR3 extends over 15 amino acids. CDR1 and CDR2 (germline): SNHLY, FYNNEI. CDR3: CASSQDSPGNTEAFF. CDR3 bases: TGTGCCAGCAGTCAGGACTCACCAGGGAACACTGAAGCTTTCTTT.

This chain joins TRBV27 and TRBJ2-7; D perhaps matches TRBD1 (6 bases). CDR3 size: 14 residues. V was trimmed by 6 bases and J by 0 bases, leaving 12 bases between them. The germline V gene has CDR1 MNHEY and CDR2 SMNVEV (reference sequence). CDR3 sequence (DNA): TGTGCCAGCAGGATTTACAGGGACTCCTACGAGCAGTACTTC. Its translation is CASRIYRDSYEQYF.

The chain joins TRBV3-1 (or the pseudogene TRBV3-2) to TRBJ2-1; no definite D call. Germline V gene lookup returns CDR1 LGHDT and CDR2 YNNKEL (reference sequence). This CDR3 contains 15 residues. The V end lost 0 bases, the J end lost 9 bases, and 15 bases lay between the germline ends. The CDR3 region is CASSQDRREAGEQFF. CDR3 nucleotide sequence: TGTGCCAGCAGCCAAGATAGGAGAGAAGCAGGTGAGCAGTTCTTC.

The chain links TRBV24-1 to TRBJ2-4, with 12 bases that match TRBD1. Germline V gene data show CDR1 as KGHDR and CDR2 as SFDVKD. This CDR3 comprises 16 residues. Unmatched junction bases numbered 9, after V lost 5 bases and J lost 8 bases. CDR3 loop: CATSVGTGGGIDIQYF. Here the CDR3 DNA reads TGTGCCACCAGTGTAGGGACAGGGGGCGGGATAGACATTCAGTACTTC.

V is TRBV5-6 and J is TRBJ2-7; the match to TRBD1 covers 7 bases. The germline CDR1 and CDR2 sequences are SGHDT and YYEEEE. The CDR3 has 15 residues. The trim removed 1 base at V and 2 bases at J, leaving 6 bases unmatched. The CDR3 bases are TGTGCCAGCAGCTTGCTAGGGACAGATGCCTACGAGCAGTACTTC. Amino acids: CASSLLGTDAYEQYF.

The chain combines TRBV28 with TRBJ1-5, with 7 nucleotides matching TRBD1. This CDR3 contains 15 residues. Germline CDR1 is MDHEN and CDR2 is SYDVKM. Germline trimming cut 5 bases from V and 7 bases from J; bases unmatched to any gene: 11. This chain's CDR3 is CASSTPTGFGQPQHF. CDR3 in DNA: TGTGCCAGCAGTACCCCGACAGGGTTTGGGCAGCCCCAGCATTTT.

This chain links TRBV5-1 with TRBJ2-3, with 10 nucleotides matching TRBD2. From germline, CDR1 is SGHRS and CDR2 YFSETQ. The trim removed 0 bases at V and 6 bases at J, leaving 7 bases unmatched. The CDR3 extends over 16 amino acids. CDR3 DNA: TGCGCCAGCAGCTTGGATGTGCTAGCGGGGGTCGATACGCAGTATTTT. Protein sequence: CASSLDVLAGVDTQYF.

The chain joins TRBV18 to TRBJ2-7; TRBD1 matches 8 bases. Germline V gene sequence: CDR1 KGHSH, CDR2 LQKENI. Losses at the gene ends were 5 bases for V and 6 bases for J; bases not matched to a gene: 6. CDR3 length: 13 amino acids. The CDR3 is CASSNRGVAEQYF. CDR3 in DNA: TGTGCCAGCTCAAACAGGGGGGTGGCCGAGCAGTACTTC.

This clone was detected a few times. The CDR3 protein is CASSEGTGLWNSPLHF. DNA of the CDR3: TGTGCCAGCAGCGAGGGGACAGGCCTCTGGAATTCACCCCTCCACTTT. The V and J genes are TRBV28 and TRBJ1-6, with TRBD1 identical over 8 bases. The CDR3 covers 16 residues. Looked up from germline, CDR1 is MDHEN and CDR2 is SYDVKM. After removal of 6 bases from V and 7 bases from J, the junction contained 11 bases not matched to a gene.

This clone occurred once. The chain employs TRBV27 and TRBJ2-5; perhaps D is TRBD1 or TRBD2 (5 bases each). The CDR3 has 17 amino acids. Germline V CDR1 and CDR2: MNHEY, SMNVEV (reference sequence). The V end lost 0 bases, the J end lost 5 bases, and 19 bases lay between the germline ends. CDR3 in amino acids: CASSLSAQRGSSETQYF. The DNA for the CDR3 is TGTGCCAGCAGTTTATCGGCGCAGAGGGGTAGTTCGGAGACCCAGTACTTC.

In this sample, this clone turned up once. The chain recombines TRBV2 with TRBJ1-1; D may be TRBD1 (5 bases). There are 15 residues in the CDR3. The germline V and J ends were trimmed by 7 bases and 0 bases, with 15 bases remaining between them. Germline-derived CDR1 and CDR2 are SNHLY and FYNNEI. The CDR3 sequence: CASIPRTLLNTEAFF. CDR3 DNA: TGTGCCAGCATCCCTCGGACACTTTTGAACACTGAAGCTTTCTTT.

The chain couples TRBV29-1 to TRBJ2-1; D is unclear. Trimming pared 3 bases from V and 5 bases from J, leaving 5 bases between. Germline V lookup: CDR1 SQVTM, CDR2 ANQGSEA. This CDR3 has 11 residues. In nucleotides, the CDR3 is TGCAGCGTTGATCCAAACAATGAGCAGTTCTTC. It translates to CSVDPNNEQFF.

In this sample, this clone turned up once. The chain recombines TRBV7-9 with TRBJ2-7, with TRBD2 matching 7 bases. Germline CDR1 SEHNR, CDR2 FQNEAQ (reference sequence). V gave up 5 bases and J gave up 2 bases; unmatched junction bases: 12. The CDR3 loop spans 16 amino acids. The CDR3 sequence is CASSPHWRENPYEQYF. CDR3 in DNA: TGTGCCAGCAGCCCCCATTGGCGGGAGAACCCCTACGAGCAGTACTTC.

The chain employs TRBV4-1 and TRBJ2-2, with 9 bases identical to TRBD2. Trimming removed 4 bases from V and 2 bases from J; junction bases left unmatched: 11. Germline CDR1 reads MGHRA; CDR2 reads YSYEKL. The CDR3 consists of 18 residues. The CDR3, as DNA: TGCGCCAGCAGCCTCAGTGCGGGGGGGACAGTCAACACCGGGGAGCTGTTTTTT. Its translation: CASSLSAGGTVNTGELFF.

This clone was found a few times. V gene TRBV4-3 combines with J gene TRBJ1-2; tentative D call: TRBD1 (6 bases). Trimming cost V 3 bases and J 4 bases, with 9 bases left between them. CDR3 length: 13 residues. Germline CDR1 and CDR2: LGHNA and YSLEER. CDR3 region: CASSHPDSYGYTF. As DNA, the CDR3 is TGCGCCAGCAGCCACCCGGACAGCTATGGCTACACCTTC.

The V and J genes are TRBV5-1 and TRBJ1-1, with 10 bases matching TRBD1. The length of the CDR3 is 14 residues. With V trimmed by 3 bases and J by 6 bases, 5 bases remained unmatched. Germline CDR1 and CDR2: SGHRS and YFSETQ. The CDR3 loop reads CASSSGQGLAEAFF. The CDR3 DNA is TGCGCCAGCAGCTCGGGACAGGGGTTGGCTGAAGCTTTCTTT.

A single count supports this clone. J is TRBJ2-7 and V is TRBV3-1 (or the pseudogene TRBV3-2); 8 bases map to TRBD2. The V gene's germline CDR1 is LGHDT and CDR2 YNNKEL (reference sequence). The CDR3 totals 16 residues. The V and J ends lost 4 bases and 3 bases, in that order; junction bases with no gene match: 11. The CDR3 is CASSPRPGTSRYEQYF. CDR3 nucleotides: TGTGCCAGCAGCCCCCGCCCTGGGACTAGTCGCTACGAGCAGTACTTC.

The chain joins TRBV7-2 to TRBJ2-3, with 7 bases aligning to TRBD2. Germline V gene lookup returns CDR1 SGHTA and CDR2 FQGNSA. J was trimmed by 6 bases and V by 5 bases; bases with no gene match: 5. CDR3 length: 13 amino acids. The DNA of the CDR3 is TGTGCCAGCAGCCCTAGCGGCCGGGATACGCAGTATTTT. Translation: CASSPSGRDTQYF.

For the CDR3, the DNA is TGTGCCAGCAGCTCACCGCAGAGGGCGGACCAAGAGACCCAGTACTTC. Residues: CASSSPQRADQETQYF. This chain uses TRBV5-5 with TRBJ2-5, with D maybe TRBD2 (5 bases). The V end lost 3 bases, the J end lost 0 bases, and 15 bases lay between the germline ends. CDR3 size: 16 residues. CDR1 and CDR2 from the germline V gene are SGHKS and YYEKEE (reference sequence).

Worth noting for this clone: Other nucleotide sequences from this sample produce the same CDR3. This chain uses TRBV5-6 with TRBJ2-7; D perhaps matches TRBD2 (6 bases). The V end lost 4 bases, the J end lost 4 bases, and 9 bases lay between the germline ends. This CDR3 spans 12 amino acids. Per germline, CDR1 SGHDT and CDR2 YYEEEE. The CDR3 bases are TGTGCCAGCAGCCTCGGGGGTTACGAGCAGTACTTC. Translating it yields CASSLGGYEQYF.

This chain uses TRBV27 with TRBJ2-7, with D possibly matching TRBD2 (7 bases). Germline lookup yields CDR1 MNHEY and CDR2 SMNVEV (reference sequence). This CDR3 spans 15 amino acids. V was pared by 10 bases and J by 1 base, with 20 bases between. The CDR3 region is CATQRGGERSYEQYF. Here the CDR3 DNA reads TGTGCCACTCAGCGAGGGGGGGAGAGGTCCTACGAGCAGTACTTC.

The sample holds many counts of this clone. The chain links TRBV28 to TRBJ2-7; 10 bases line up with TRBD1. The CDR3 contains 14 residues. V gave up 5 bases and J gave up 7 bases; unmatched junction bases: 8. CDR1 and CDR2 (germline): MDHEN, SYDVKM. CDR3 amino acids: CASSKGDRGQEQYF. The CDR3 DNA follows: TGTGCCAGCAGTAAGGGGGACAGGGGTCAGGAGCAGTACTTC.

Regarding this clone: Additional DNA sequences in this sample encode the identical CDR3. The rearrangement uses TRBV6-6 and TRBJ2-7, with 9 bases that match TRBD2. Germline loops: CDR1 MNHNY, CDR2 SVGAGI (reference sequence). V shed 3 bases, J shed 2 bases, and the junction held 2 bases outside the gene matches. The CDR3 extends over 14 amino acids. The CDR3 DNA sequence: TGTGCCAGCAGTTATGAGCGGGGGGCCTACGAGCAGTACTTC. Amino acids: CASSYERGAYEQYF.

The table lists this clone with a count of one. Within the sample, other DNA sequences also encode this same CDR3. V gene TRBV19 combines with J gene TRBJ2-5, with D unclear. Germline lookup yields CDR1 LNHDA and CDR2 SQIVND (reference sequence). V was pared by 3 bases and J by 4 bases, with 9 bases between. This CDR3 is 13 amino acids long. In DNA, the CDR3 is TGTGCCAGTAGTATTCCGGGTATAGAGACCCAGTACTTC. This encodes CASSIPGIETQYF.

CDR3 protein: CAISLDRGGEQYF. CDR3 in DNA: TGTGCCATCAGCCTAGACAGGGGAGGCGAGCAGTACTTC. V usage is TRBV10-3 and J usage is TRBJ2-7; TRBD1 matches 8 bases. Germline V gives CDR1 ENHRY, CDR2 SYGVKD. The CDR3 loop spans 13 amino acids. V was pared by 6 bases and J by 6 bases, with 7 bases of the junction left unmatched.

This sequence joins TRBV20-1 and TRBJ1-2; TRBD1 aligns across 10 bases. The ends lost 3 bases at V and 6 bases at J; junction bases unmatched: 1. Germline V CDR1 and CDR2: DFQATT, SNEGSKA (reference sequence). This CDR3 is built from 12 residues. The CDR3 here is CSASDRGHGYTF. Here the CDR3 DNA reads TGCAGTGCTAGTGACAGGGGGCATGGCTACACCTTC.

The chain uses TRBV6-5 and TRBJ2-7; tentatively, D is TRBD1 or TRBD2 (7 bases each). Germline CDR1 reads MNHEY; CDR2 reads SVGAGI. V dropped 5 bases and J dropped 0 bases, with 14 bases sitting between them. This CDR3 region has 15 residues. CDR3 sequence (DNA): TGTGCCAGCAGTCCGGGGGGACAGCCCTCCTACGAGCAGTACTTC. Its translation: CASSPGGQPSYEQYF.

In this sample, this clone turned up a few times. The chain carries TRBV3-1 (or the pseudogene TRBV3-2) and TRBJ2-2, with 9 positions matching TRBD2. This CDR3 region has 15 residues. The V segment lost 6 bases and the J segment 3 bases; nucleotides outside the gene matches: 5. Looked up from germline, CDR1 is LGHDT and CDR2 is YNNKEL (reference sequence). CDR3 amino acids: CASSIAGGDTGELFF. CDR3 in DNA: TGTGCCAGCAGTATCGCGGGGGGGGACACCGGGGAGCTGTTTTTT.

The chain joins TRBV18 to TRBJ1-2, with 7 bases identical to TRBD1. The CDR3 sequence is 16 residues long. CDR1 and CDR2 from the germline V gene are KGHSH and LQKENI. V dropped 2 bases and J dropped 5; count of bases not matched to a gene: 11. CDR3 DNA: TGTGCCAGCTCACCAAGTTCCAGGGGGAAAATTTATGGCTACACCTTC. Its protein is CASSPSSRGKIYGYTF.

This chain uses TRBV18 with TRBJ1-2; TRBD1 matches 8 bases. The CDR3 has 14 residues. Germline trimming cut 2 bases from V and 8 bases from J; bases unmatched to any gene: 7. Germline CDR1 reads KGHSH; CDR2 reads LQKENI. CDR3 sequence: CASSPETGAGGYTF. The CDR3 DNA reads TGTGCCAGCTCACCAGAGACAGGGGCTGGGGGCTACACCTTC. The full variable domain, with the rest looked up from reference TRBV18 and TRBJ1-2, is NAGVMQNPRHLVRRRGQEARLRCSPMKGHSHVYWYRQLPEEGLKFMVYLQKENIIDESGMPKERFSAEFPKEGPSILRIQQVVRGDSAAYFCASSPETGAGGYTFGSGTRLTVV.